This T cell receptor (beta chain) came from a study of blood T cell repertoires in COVID-19. TCRdb's copy holds only in-frame clones and misses some; the assay was immunoSEQ multiplex PCR. The sample consists of 450,000 or so clones, over 85% of them appearing once. The germline gives CDR1 SGHRS, CDR2 YFSETQ. The CDR3 extends over 15 amino acids. V lost 4 bases and J lost 0; bases outside the gene matches: 3. The material sequenced was peripheral blood. The clonotype was recovered from a man younger than 35 with COVID-19, enrolled during active disease. This chain connects TRBV5-1 to TRBJ2-7; 11 nucleotides line up with TRBD1. CDR3 residues: CASSPGTGGSYEQYF. CDR3 coding DNA: TGCGCCAGCAGCCCCGGGACAGGGGGCTCCTACGAGCAGTACTTC.